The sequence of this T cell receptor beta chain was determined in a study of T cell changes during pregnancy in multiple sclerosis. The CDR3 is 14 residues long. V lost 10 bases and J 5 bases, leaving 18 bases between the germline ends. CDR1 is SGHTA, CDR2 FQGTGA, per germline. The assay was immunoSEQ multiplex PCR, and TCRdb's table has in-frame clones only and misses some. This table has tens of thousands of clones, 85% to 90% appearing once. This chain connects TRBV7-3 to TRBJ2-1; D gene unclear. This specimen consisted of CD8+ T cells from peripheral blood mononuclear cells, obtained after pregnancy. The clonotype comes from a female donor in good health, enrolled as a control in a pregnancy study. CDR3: CATSRLPEDNEQFF. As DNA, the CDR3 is TGTGCCACCAGTCGGCTTCCCGAGGACAATGAGCAGTTCTTC.